The TCR beta chain under discussion was sequenced for a study of CD8 T cells in ankylosing spondylitis. Points from the study as a whole: The study looked at matched synovial fluid samples from ankylosing spondylitis patients. Disease-linked clones were reported to be significantly enriched there.

TCRdb re-analysed the 5' RACE reads in MiXCR, keeping a single row per CDR3 protein. The sample records about 160,000 distinct CDR3 sequences, around 19% being singletons. In its sample, this clonotype was seen many times. As yet, its antigen is unknown. This CDR3 region has 15 residues. The ends were cut back, 0 bases at V and 0 bases at J, with 7 bases in the middle. CDR1 is SGHRS, CDR2 YFSETQ, per germline. This receptor was identified in a male donor with ankylosing spondylitis or in good health (not recorded which). The chain has TRBV5-1 and TRBJ1-5; the D is unclear. The source material was blood, either unsorted or a sorted T cell fraction (not recorded which). The CDR3 spells CASSLGDASNQPQHF. In DNA, the CDR3 is TGCGCCAGCAGCTTGGGAGATGCTAGCAATCAGCCCCAGCATTTT.